What follows are 23 T cell receptor beta chains derived from one specimen sequenced in a study of blood T cell repertoires in COVID-19. The method was immunoSEQ multiplex PCR; TCRdb's version includes in-frame clones alone and lacks a portion of them. The data show a few hundred thousand clones, around 88% seen once. Sequencing input: PBMCs or T cells enriched from blood (not recorded which). All receptors come from a woman aged 30 to 39 who had been exposed to COVID-19.

V gene TRBV2 combines with J gene TRBJ2-3; 7 nucleotides line up with TRBD1. J was trimmed by 2 bases and V by 6 bases; bases with no gene match: 11. CDR1 is SNHLY and CDR2 is FYNNEI in the germline V gene. The CDR3 spans 16 residues. DNA for the CDR3: TGTGCCAGCAGCCAACAGGGGAGAGGGGTCACAGATACGCAGTATTTT. Translation: CASSQQGRGVTDTQYF.

The chain uses TRBV11-2 and TRBJ1-5, with TRBD1 matching 7 bases. V lost 5 bases, J lost 5 bases, and 6 bases stayed unmatched. This CDR3 is 14 amino acids long. Germline-derived CDR1 and CDR2 are SGHAT and FQNNGV. CDR3 loop: CASSLGTDYQPQHF. As DNA, the CDR3 is TGTGCCAGCAGCCTCGGGACAGACTATCAGCCCCAGCATTTT. The full variable domain, rest sourced from reference TRBV11-2 and TRBJ1-5, is EAGVAQSPRYKIIEKRQSVAFWCNPISGHATLYWYQQILGQGPKLLIQFQNNGVVDDSQLPKDRFSAERLKGVDSTLKIQPAKLEDSAVYLCASSLGTDYQPQHFGDGTRLSIL.

This clone has a single count. This chain connects TRBV10-1 to TRBJ1-6, with unresolved D. The CDR3 has 13 residues. Germline values: CDR1 WNHNN, CDR2 SYGVQD (reference sequence). The ends were cut back, 2 bases at V and 10 bases at J, with 9 bases in the middle. CDR3 DNA: TGCGCCAGCAGTGAGGATCCGGGATCACCCCTCCACTTT. Translated: CASSEDPGSPLHF.

This chain links TRBV11-3 with TRBJ1-6; D is uncertain. V shed 2 bases and J shed 5 bases, with 7 bases lying between them. This CDR3 is 14 amino acids long. Germline V CDR1 and CDR2: SGHNT, YENEEA. The CDR3 coding sequence is TGTGCCAGCAGCTTATTACAGAATAATTCACCCCTCCACTTT. As protein: CASSLLQNNSPLHF.

The chain employs TRBV5-4 and TRBJ1-4; 8 bases map to TRBD1. Per the germline V gene, CDR1 is SGHNT and CDR2 is YYREEE (reference sequence). The CDR3 totals 15 residues. The V and J ends lost 0 bases and 7 bases, in that order; junction bases with no gene match: 5. CDR3 DNA sequence: TGTGCCAGCAGCTTGGCCGGAACAGGGGGTGAAAAACTGTTTTTT. Its translation is CASSLAGTGGEKLFF.

This chain uses TRBV19 with TRBJ2-5, with 9 positions matching TRBD2. The germline CDR1 and CDR2 sequences are LNHDA and SQIVND (reference sequence). Trimming cost V 4 bases and J 4 bases; bases outside gene matches: 7. This CDR3 contains 15 residues. In DNA, the CDR3 is TGTGCCAGTAGTAGCGGGGGGGCCCGCGGAGAGACCCAGTACTTC. Translated: CASSSGGARGETQYF.

This chain uses TRBV7-2 with TRBJ1-1; D is unclear. The CDR3 totals 14 residues. Germline V CDR1 and CDR2: SGHTA, FQGNSA. Trimming took off 5 bases at V and 1 base at J, with 11 bases between the two ends. The CDR3 protein is CASSDSRENTEAFF. The CDR3 bases are TGTGCCAGCAGCGACTCACGGGAGAACACTGAAGCTTTCTTT.

This clone was seen just once. The V and J genes are TRBV7-6 and TRBJ2-5, with 10 bases aligning to TRBD1. CDR1 is SGHVS, CDR2 FNYEAQ, per germline. V was clipped by 5 bases and J by 5 bases; unmatched bases: 8. The CDR3 is 15 residues long. The CDR3 sequence is CASSRSGTGDETQYF. The CDR3 bases are TGTGCCAGCAGCCGCAGCGGGACAGGGGATGAGACCCAGTACTTC.

This clone was recorded only once. This chain uses TRBV2 with TRBJ1-5; D remains ambiguous. Between the trimmed V and J ends, which lost 9 bases and 4 bases, there was a span of 19 bases. In germline, CDR1 is SNHLY, CDR2 FYNNEI. This CDR3 spans 15 amino acids. This chain's CDR3 is CASSGTGVRNQPQHF. CDR3 DNA sequence: TGTGCCAGTTCCGGTACGGGTGTGAGGAATCAGCCCCAGCATTTT.

The rearrangement joins TRBV7-2 to TRBJ2-7; perhaps TRBD2 as D (7 bases). Germline V CDR1 and CDR2: SGHTA, FQGNSA. V was clipped by 2 bases and J by 2 bases, with 10 bases between them. This CDR3 has 14 amino acids. The CDR3, as DNA: TGTGCCAGCAGCTTATACGGGGGGCCCTACGAGCAGTACTTC. It translates to CASSLYGGPYEQYF.

V and J are TRBV7-2 and TRBJ1-1, with 8 bases fitting TRBD1. The CDR3 has 16 amino acids. V trimming: 6 bases; J trimming: 4 bases; junction bases outside the gene matches: 13. Germline lookup yields CDR1 SGHTA and CDR2 FQGNSA. CDR3 in amino acids: CASRPPGGVGGTEAFF. For the CDR3, the DNA is TGTGCCAGCAGGCCACCAGGGGGCGTTGGGGGCACTGAAGCTTTCTTT.

The J gene is TRBJ2-7, the V gene TRBV2; D is unresolved. Germline V lookup: CDR1 SNHLY, CDR2 FYNNEI. V lost 7 bases, J lost 3 bases, and 7 bases lay in between. The CDR3 is 11 amino acids. The CDR3 DNA follows: TGTGCCAGCACCCTCGGCTACGAGCAGTACTTC. It yields the protein CASTLGYEQYF.

The chain is built from TRBV30 and TRBJ1-6; the match to TRBD1 covers 7 bases. Germline V CDR1 and CDR2: GTSNPN, SVGIG (reference sequence). The CDR3 has 16 residues. V trimming: 8 bases; J trimming: 0 bases; junction bases outside the gene matches: 10. The CDR3 sequence is CAGEQTGSSYNSPLHF. The CDR3 DNA follows: TGTGCCGGAGAACAGACAGGGAGCTCCTATAATTCACCCCTCCACTTT.

This chain joins TRBV30 and TRBJ2-2; D might be TRBD1 (5 bases). Trimming removed 0 bases from V and 3 bases from J, with 8 bases in between. Germline CDR1 GTSNPN, CDR2 SVGIG (reference sequence). The CDR3 sequence is 14 residues long. CDR3 loop: CAWSVGHYTGELFF. The CDR3 region has the DNA TGTGCCTGGAGTGTAGGACACTACACCGGGGAGCTGTTTTTT. Looking up the rest from reference TRBV30 and TRBJ2-2 gives the full variable domain: SQTIHQWPATLVQPVGSPLSLECTVEGTSNPNLYWYRQAAGRGLQLLFYSVGIGQISSEVPQNLSASRPQDRQFILSSKKLLLSDSGFYLCAWSVGHYTGELFFGEGSRLTVL.

The chain couples TRBV12-3 or TRBV12-4 to TRBJ2-1; TRBD2 matches at 9 bases. This CDR3 spans 13 amino acids. V lost 6 bases, J lost 12 bases, and 9 bases stayed unmatched. CDR3 in amino acids: CASSYGTSRGQFF. The CDR3 region has the DNA TGTGCCAGCAGCTACGGGACTAGCAGGGGGCAGTTCTTC.

In its sample, this clone was seen a few times. V and J are TRBV6-5 and TRBJ2-7, with a tentative D call TRBD1 (6 bases). Trimming shortened V by 6 bases and J by 1 base, and 16 bases separated the two germline ends. The CDR3 extends over 15 amino acids. In germline, CDR1 is MNHEY, CDR2 SVGAGI. CDR3 DNA sequence: TGTGCCAGCAGCACGGGAAGGGGGATTTCCTACGAGCAGTACTTC. Its translation: CASSTGRGISYEQYF.

The chain combines TRBV30 with TRBJ1-6, with 10 bases aligning to TRBD1. After removal of 5 bases from V and 5 bases from J, the junction contained 6 bases not matched to a gene. The length of the CDR3 is 15 residues. The germline gives CDR1 GTSNPN, CDR2 SVGIG (reference sequence). CDR3 sequence (DNA): TGTGCCTGGGGACGACAGGGGGCAGATAATTCACCCCTCCACTTT. It encodes CAWGRQGADNSPLHF.

This chain connects TRBV5-5 to TRBJ2-2, with D perhaps TRBD1 (5 bases). There are 15 residues in the CDR3. The V end was cut by 0 bases, the J end by 5 bases, with 11 bases between. Germline loops: CDR1 SGHKS, CDR2 YYEKEE (reference sequence). The CDR3 DNA sequence: TGTGCCAGCAGCTTGGAGGCAGGGAAGACCGGGGAGCTGTTTTTT. Its translation: CASSLEAGKTGELFF.

The gene calls are TRBV19 and TRBJ2-3; 7 bases are a match to TRBD1. Trimming cost V 4 bases and J 5 bases; bases outside gene matches: 12. The germline V gene has CDR1 LNHDA and CDR2 SQIVND (reference sequence). CDR3 size: 16 residues. The CDR3 loop reads CASSTEPRDSRDTQYF. CDR3 bases: TGTGCCAGTAGTACCGAGCCCCGGGACAGCCGAGATACGCAGTATTTT.

V usage is TRBV19 and J usage is TRBJ2-2; 11 bases line up with TRBD2. Germline V gene sequence: CDR1 LNHDA, CDR2 SQIVND (reference sequence). Losses at the gene ends were 4 bases for V and 5 bases for J; bases not matched to a gene: 6. This CDR3 has 16 amino acids. This chain's CDR3 is CASSTYGTSGTGELFF. In DNA form, the CDR3 reads TGTGCCAGTAGTACTTACGGGACTAGCGGAACCGGGGAGCTGTTTTTT.

This chain connects TRBV6-5 to TRBJ2-3; D is possibly TRBD2 (6 bases). The CDR3 runs to 16 residues. V was clipped by 2 bases and J by 1 base, with 13 bases between them. Germline V gene sequence: CDR1 MNHEY, CDR2 SVGAGI. The CDR3 DNA follows: TGTGCCAGCAGTTACCCCATGGGCGGGGGCACAGATACGCAGTATTTT. Residues: CASSYPMGGGTDTQYF.

The chain carries TRBV30 and TRBJ1-1, with a weak D call TRBD1 (5 bases). Germline CDR1 reads GTSNPN; CDR2 reads SVGIG (reference sequence). This CDR3 has 13 amino acids. V lost 0 bases and J lost 7, with 12 bases in between. The CDR3 coding sequence is TGTGCCTGGAGTGTACTTGGGGGGAGTGAAGCTTTCTTT. It encodes CAWSVLGGSEAFF.

The chain has TRBV9 and TRBJ2-3, with 7 bases that match TRBD1. CDR1 SGDLS and CDR2 YYNGEE come from the germline V gene. This CDR3 region has 13 residues. The ends lost 5 bases at V and 3 bases at J; junction bases unmatched: 3. The chain's CDR3 is CASSTGETDTQYF. The CDR3 region has the DNA TGTGCCAGCAGTACAGGGGAAACAGATACGCAGTATTTT.